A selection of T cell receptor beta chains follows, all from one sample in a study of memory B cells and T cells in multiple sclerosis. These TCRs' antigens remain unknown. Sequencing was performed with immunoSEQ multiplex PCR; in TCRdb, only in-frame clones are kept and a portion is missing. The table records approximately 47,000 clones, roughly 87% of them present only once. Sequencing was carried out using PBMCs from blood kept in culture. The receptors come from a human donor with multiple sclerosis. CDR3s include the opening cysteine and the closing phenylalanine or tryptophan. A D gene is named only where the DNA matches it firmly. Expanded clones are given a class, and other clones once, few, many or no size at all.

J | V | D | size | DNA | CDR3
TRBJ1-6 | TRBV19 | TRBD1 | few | TGTGCCAGTTCGACAGGGGGTAGTTCACCCCTCCACTTT | CASSTGGSSPLHF
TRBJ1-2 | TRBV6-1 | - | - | TGTGCCAGCAGCTTGCGGGGGAGCTACACCTTC | CASSLRGSYTF
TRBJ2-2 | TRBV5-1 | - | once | TGCGCCAGCAGCTTGGAGGGCAGCCCGAACACCGGGGAGCTGTTTTTT | CASSLEGSPNTGELFF
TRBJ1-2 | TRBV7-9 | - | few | TGTGCCAGCAGCGGAACTTGGGGGGAGTCTGGCTACACCTTC | CASSGTWGESGYTF
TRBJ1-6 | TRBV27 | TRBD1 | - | TGTGCCAGCAGTTTATCCGGGACAGGAGGTTCACCCCTCCACTTT | CASSLSGTGGSPLHF
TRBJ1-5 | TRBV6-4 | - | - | TGTGCCAGCAGGGTAAGCCGGGTTAATCAGCCCCAGCATTTT | CASRVSRVNQPQHF
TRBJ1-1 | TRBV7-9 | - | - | TGTGCCAGCAGCTTCAGGGGAGGCACTGAAGCTTTCTTT | CASSFRGGTEAFF
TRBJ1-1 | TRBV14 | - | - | TGTGCCAGCAGCCAAGGGTCACTAACGAACACTGAAGCTTTCTTT | CASSQGSLTNTEAFF
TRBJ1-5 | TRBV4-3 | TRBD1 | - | TGCGCCAGCAGCCGCTCAGTTCCAGGGACAGGGGGTTATCAGCCCCAGCATTTT | CASSRSVPGTGGYQPQHF
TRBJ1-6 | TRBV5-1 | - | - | TGCGCCAGCAGCTTGGCCGGGGGTAGTACGGGTTCACCCCTCCACTTT | CASSLAGGSTGSPLHF
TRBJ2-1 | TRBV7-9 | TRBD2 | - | TGTGCCAGCAGCGCCTACACTAGCGGGGGGTTGAATGAGCAGTTCTTC | CASSAYTSGGLNEQFF
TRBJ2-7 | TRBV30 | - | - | TGTGCCTGGAGTGTAATGGGGCGTGGCGAGCAGTACTTC | CAWSVMGRGEQYF
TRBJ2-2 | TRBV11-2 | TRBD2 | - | TGTGCCAGCAGCCGGACTAGCGGGAGGACGAACACCGGGGAGCTGTTTTTT | CASSRTSGRTNTGELFF
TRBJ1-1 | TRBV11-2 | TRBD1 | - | TGTGCCAGCAGCCAGACAGGGACGAACACTGAAGCTTTCTTT | CASSQTGTNTEAFF
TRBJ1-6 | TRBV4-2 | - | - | TGTGCCAGCAGCCAGGACAAGATAGAGTTCTATAATTCACCCCTCCACTTT | CASSQDKIEFYNSPLHF
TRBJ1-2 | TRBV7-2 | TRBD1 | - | TGTGCCAGCAGCTTACCAGGGGGCTATGGCTACACCTTC | CASSLPGGYGYTF
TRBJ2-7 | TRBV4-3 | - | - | TGCGCCAGCAGCCAAGGAATACTAGCACGTTACGAGCAGTACTTC | CASSQGILARYEQYF
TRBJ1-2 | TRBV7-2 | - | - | TGTGCCAGCAGCTTATCGGGACACCTAGCTAACTATGGCTACACCTTC | CASSLSGHLANYGYTF
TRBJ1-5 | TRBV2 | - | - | TGTGCCAGCAGTGAAGGGGGGGGTGACCAGCCCCAGCATTTT | CASSEGGGDQPQHF
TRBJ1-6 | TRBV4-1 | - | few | TGCGCCAGCAGCCGTCGGACGGGTGGGAATTCACCCCTCCACTTT | CASSRRTGGNSPLHF
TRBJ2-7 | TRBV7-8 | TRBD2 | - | TGTGCCAGCAGCTTAGCGGCTAGCGGGGACGAGCAGTACTTC | CASSLAASGDEQYF
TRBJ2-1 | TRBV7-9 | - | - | TGTGCCAGCAGCACACGAAAGAGCTCCTACAATGAGCAGTTCTTC | CASSTRKSSYNEQFF
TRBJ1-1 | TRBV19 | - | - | TGTGCCAGTAGTGTTAGTCGGGGACTACAGAACACTGAAGCTTTCTTT | CASSVSRGLQNTEAFF
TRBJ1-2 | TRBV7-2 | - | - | TGTGCCAGCAGCTTAGTGAACCAAGGGAGCTATGGCTACACCTTC | CASSLVNQGSYGYTF
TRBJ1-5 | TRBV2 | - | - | TGTGCCAGCAGTGATCCCCCCCGGGCAGCTGATCAGCCCCAGCATTTT | CASSDPPRAADQPQHF
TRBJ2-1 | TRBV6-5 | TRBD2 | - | TGTGCCAGCAGTAGGGGACTAGCGGGGGGGAATGAGCAGTTCTTC | CASSRGLAGGNEQFF
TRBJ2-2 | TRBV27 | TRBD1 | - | TGTGCCAGCAGTTGGACAGGGAACACCGGGGAGCTGTTTTTT | CASSWTGNTGELFF
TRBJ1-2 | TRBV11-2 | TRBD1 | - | TGTGCCAGCAGCCAACACAACAGGGGGCGCGTATTGAACTATGGCTACACCTTC | CASSQHNRGRVLNYGYTF
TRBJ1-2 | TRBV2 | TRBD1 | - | TGTGCCAGCAGCTCCAGGGGGACTGGCTACACCTTC | CASSSRGTGYTF
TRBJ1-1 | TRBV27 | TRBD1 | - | TGTGCCAGCTCGGGACAGGGGTTCAACACTGAAGCTTTCTTT | CASSGQGFNTEAFF
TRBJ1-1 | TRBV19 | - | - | TGTGCCAGTAGTATGGCAGAATCTATGAACACTGAAGCTTTCTTT | CASSMAESMNTEAFF
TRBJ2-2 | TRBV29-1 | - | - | TGCAGCGTTGACGAACCACCGGGGGAGCTGTTTTTT | CSVDEPPGELFF
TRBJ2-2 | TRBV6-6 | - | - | TGTGCCAGCTTTAGCTTCGCGAACACCGGGGAGCTGTTTTTT | CASFSFANTGELFF
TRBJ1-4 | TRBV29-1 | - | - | TGCAGCGTTGCCCCCGGGACTCAAGCAACTAATGAAAAACTGTTTTTT | CSVAPGTQATNEKLFF
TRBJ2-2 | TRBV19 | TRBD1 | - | TGTGCCAGTAGTTTTAGGACAGGGTCTAACACCGGGGAGCTGTTTTTT | CASSFRTGSNTGELFF
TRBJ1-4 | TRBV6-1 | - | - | TGTGCCAGCAGTGCCCTCCAGGGTACTAATGAAAAACTGTTTTTT | CASSALQGTNEKLFF
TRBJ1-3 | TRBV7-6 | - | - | TGTGCCAGCAGCCGGCTCGGACGTCCAAACACCATATATTTT | CASSRLGRPNTIYF
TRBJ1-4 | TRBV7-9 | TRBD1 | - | TGTGCCAGCAGCTTAGTAGGGACAGGGGGTGAAAAACTGTTTTTT | CASSLVGTGGEKLFF
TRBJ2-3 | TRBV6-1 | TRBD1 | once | TGTGCCAGCAGTGAAAGTCGTGGCAGGGGGCGCACAGATACGCAGTATTTT | CASSESRGRGRTDTQYF
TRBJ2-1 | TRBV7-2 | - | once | TGTGCCAGCAAAGATTTCTGGATAAATGAGCAGTTCTTC | CASKDFWINEQFF
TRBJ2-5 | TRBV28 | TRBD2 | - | TGTGCCAGCAGTCCCGGGAATAGCGGGGGGGGCAGGACCCAGTACTTC | CASSPGNSGGGRTQYF